This entry features one TCR beta chain sequence. A few counts support this clone. No antigen is known for it. Base qualities are not at hand, and no much larger clone is one base apart. TCR beta CDR3 regions were sequenced from DNA using the immunoSEQ Assay. On the authors' methods: To compute T cell density, TCR beta template counts were normalized to usable DNA, which was estimated by amplifying housekeeping genes. The preseqR package was used to estimate richness by extrapolating to 400,000 templates for PBMC samples and to 120,000 templates for tissue samples. Clonality was calculated as one minus Pielou's evenness. Differential abundance testing on productive amino-acid clonotypes, with a minimum total count of 5 and an alpha of 0.1, was used to identify tissue-enriched TCRs. The Jaccard Index and the Morisita Overlap Index were used to measure repertoire overlap between compartments. GLIPH grouped TCR beta CDR3s together with public tetramer-defined viral CDR3s, and a viral motif had to include at least three viral sequences and show V-gene enrichment. The immuneACCESS repertoire file appears here via TCRdb, limited to in-frame rearrangements. These files lack a portion of the clones; in checked studies, under half of the deficit traces to unresolved V genes, and the cause of the others is not known. V, J and clone size are taken as reported in that table, and D and trimming were inferred from the DNA itself. This sample lists fewer than 900 clones; about 19% were detected once. The top ten constitute around 21% of the sample.

This entry belongs to a study of T cells in localized non-small cell lung cancer (TCRdb year 2020). Notes on the research overall: Comparing tumors with uninvolved tumor-adjacent lungs, the study looked at the T cell repertoires of fewer than 250 patients with early-stage NSCLC. All 230 or so NSCLC patients in the cohort were treatment-naive and had localized lung tumors that were resected. Of the NSCLC patients, 120 to 150 were male and about 97 were female, and the mean age was approximately 64 years. General study outcomes and caveats: Higher T cell density in blood was associated with longer overall survival, whereas higher clonality in adjacent lung was associated with shorter survival. Since the design was exploratory, TCR variables were selected using unadjusted p-values with no false-discovery rate correction. Because multi-region tumor sequencing was not performed, intratumor heterogeneity could not be ruled out. A median of around 57 of the top 100 tumor clones turned up in the paired uninvolved adjacent lung, and roughly 30 of those clones also ranked among the top 100 of that same adjacent lung. The highest T cell clonality was observed in uninvolved tumor-adjacent lung, where clonality exceeded that of tumor, suggesting that antigenic responses were more focused in uninvolved tumor-adjacent lung.

The germline ends are 1 base apart after V is trimmed by 3 bases and J by 2 bases. The CDR3 runs 12 amino acids, cysteine and phenylalanine included. Solely the CDR3 DNA is kept, with 36 bases framed from the first base. From a lookup of the germline V gene, CDR1 and CDR2 are MNHGY and SAAAGT. Uninvolved adjacent lung was sampled at least 2 cm away from the tumor margin, and two independent pathologists confirmed that the tissue had no atypia. At diagnosis, peripheral blood, uninvolved tumor-adjacent lung and tumor were collected and were preserved as a mix of fresh-frozen and FFPE material. Recombination joined TRBV6-8 with TRBJ1-4, with the D gene not clear enough to name. The sequencing here drew on normal lung tissue next to the tumor, taken before any cancer treatment. The TCR was taken from a female donor aged 60 or older with stage II squamous cell lung carcinoma. Here is the DNA: TGTGCCAGCAGTTATACTAATGAAAAACTGTTTTTT. This codes for CASSYTNEKLFF.